Listed below are T cell receptor beta chains from one sample, sequenced in a study of blood T cells in healthy people across ages. TCRdb itself ran the 5' RACE reads through MiXCR, one entry per CDR3 protein. The table records hundreds of thousands of distinct CDR3 sequences, approximately 53% of them present only once. Sequences were obtained from blood. These receptors came from a man aged 40-49 years in good health. Both conserved end residues are part of each CDR3. D genes are given only for firm matches. Clone size is given for some rows only: seen once, a few or many times, or a class if the clone is expanded.

size	length	V	D	J	DNA	CDR3
NA	13	TRBV5-6	NA	TRBJ2-1	TGTGCCAGCATAGGAGGATCCTACAATGAGCAGTTCTTC	CASIGGSYNEQFF
NA	16	TRBV20-1	NA	TRBJ2-6	TGCAGTACTAGACATACAGGAATCTCTGGGGCCAACGTCCTGACTTTC	CSTRHTGISGANVLTF
NA	14	TRBV9	NA	TRBJ2-4	TGTGCCAGCAGCGTAGGTCCAGGGTTGGACATTCAGTACTTC	CASSVGPGLDIQYF
few	14	TRBV20-1	NA	TRBJ1-4	TGCAGTGCTAGAGCGGACAGCCGGAGAGAAAAACTGTTTTTT	CSARADSRREKLFF
NA	12	TRBV18	NA	TRBJ2-5	TGTGCCAGCGCACCTAAGCGAGAGACCCAGTACTTC	CASAPKRETQYF
few	14	TRBV7-6	NA	TRBJ2-5	TGTGCCAGCAGCTTATTTGGCGGGGTAGAGACCCAGTACTTC	CASSLFGGVETQYF
once	18	TRBV15	NA	TRBJ2-6	TGTGCCACCAGCAGAGATCTCGCAGAAAGGTCTGGGGCCAACGTCCTGACTTTC	CATSRDLAERSGANVLTF
NA	16	TRBV12-3/TRBV12-4	NA	TRBJ2-1	TGTGCCAGCAGCTATGGACAGCTCCTCTCCTACAATGAGCAGTTCTTC	CASSYGQLLSYNEQFF
NA	16	TRBV9	TRBD2	TRBJ2-1	TGTGCCAGCAGCGTGACCGGGACTAGCGTTTACAATGAGCAGTTCTTC	CASSVTGTSVYNEQFF
NA	16	TRBV7-8	TRBD1	TRBJ2-1	TGTGCCAGCAGCTTTTTTCCAGGGGGAGCCTACAATGAGCAGTTCTTC	CASSFFPGGAYNEQFF
NA	14	TRBV5-1	TRBD1	TRBJ2-5	TGCGCCAGCATGACAGGGGCTGGCCAAGAGACCCAGTACTTC	CASMTGAGQETQYF
NA	14	TRBV7-8	TRBD1	TRBJ2-1	TGTGCCAGCAGTTGGAAGCCAGGGGGCAATGAGCAGTTCTTC	CASSWKPGGNEQFF
few	12	TRBV28	NA	TRBJ2-3	TGTGCCAGCAGTTTGCTTGAGGGGATGCAGTATTTT	CASSLLEGMQYF
NA	11	TRBV29-1	NA	TRBJ2-3	TGCAGCTTAGTAGCCACAGATACGCAGTATTTT	CSLVATDTQYF
many	14	TRBV11-2	NA	TRBJ2-3	TGTGCCAGCAGCTTCGGGGATGCATTGGATACGCAGTATTTT	CASSFGDALDTQYF
NA	15	TRBV24-1	NA	TRBJ2-1	TGTGCCACCAGTGATTTGGGGCAGGGGGGCAATGAGCAGTTCTTC	CATSDLGQGGNEQFF
few	13	TRBV27	NA	TRBJ2-7	TGTGCCAGCAGTTTAGGGGGCTTATACGAGCAGTACTTC	CASSLGGLYEQYF
NA	15	TRBV19	NA	TRBJ2-7	TGTGCCAGCCGACGGGTCACTAGTTTATTCTACGAGCAGTACTTC	CASRRVTSLFYEQYF
NA	16	TRBV7-2	TRBD2	TRBJ2-2	TGTGCCAGCAGTCCCGATCTAGCGGGAGTCACCGGGGAGCTGTTTTTT	CASSPDLAGVTGELFF
NA	12	TRBV12-3/TRBV12-4	NA	TRBJ2-2	TGTGCCAGCAGTTCTGGCACCGGGGAGCTGTTTTTT	CASSSGTGELFF
NA	24	TRBV21-1	NA	TRBJ1-2	TGTGCCAGCAGCATTACCGGGGACAGAAATGCCCCACCACGAAGTCCGACCTTTTGCTATGGCTACACCTTC	CASSITGDRNAPPRSPTFCYGYTF
few	17	TRBV5-1	NA	TRBJ1-2	TGCGCCAGCAGCTTGGCCCCAGGGCGGTTATCGAACTATGGCTACACCTTC	CASSLAPGRLSNYGYTF
few	15	TRBV7-2	NA	TRBJ2-3	TGTGCCAGCAGCGTTTCTCGGGGTGGCACAGATACGCAGTATTTT	CASSVSRGGTDTQYF
NA	15	TRBV12-3/TRBV12-4	NA	TRBJ2-3	TGTGCCAGTAGCTCAGGGGCGGGAAACGGAGATACGCAGTATTTT	CASSSGAGNGDTQYF
NA	14	TRBV30	TRBD1	TRBJ2-7	TGTGCCTGGAGTGTGACAACTCTACAGGGGGTCCAGTACTTC	CAWSVTTLQGVQYF
NA	14	TRBV24-1	NA	TRBJ2-3	TGTGCCACCACTATCGGGATTAGCACAGATACGCAGTATTTT	CATTIGISTDTQYF
few	11	TRBV6-2/TRBV6-3	TRBD1	TRBJ2-7	TGTGCCGCGGGACAGGTCTACGAGCAGTACTTC	CAAGQVYEQYF
few	14	TRBV4-2	NA	TRBJ2-5	TGTGCCAGCAGCCAACTTCAGGGTGGTGAGACCCAGTACTTC	CASSQLQGGETQYF
few	14	TRBV29-1	NA	TRBJ2-7	TGCAGCGTTGAATGGACGGGATCATCCTACGAGCAGTACTTC	CSVEWTGSSYEQYF
NA	13	TRBV20-1	NA	TRBJ2-5	TGCAGTGCCCCCGGGATCGGACAAGAGACCCAGTACTTC	CSAPGIGQETQYF
few	13	TRBV27	NA	TRBJ2-5	TGTGCCAGCCGTTTGACCTCTCAAGAGACCCAGTACTTC	CASRLTSQETQYF
few	13	TRBV10-3	NA	TRBJ2-3	TGTGCCATCACGGCGGTTGATCAGGATACGCAGTATTTT	CAITAVDQDTQYF
few	14	TRBV5-5	NA	TRBJ1-1	TGTGCCAGCAGCTCGTTTGTAAGGACCACTGAAGCTTTCTTT	CASSSFVRTTEAFF
NA	17	TRBV2	NA	TRBJ2-1	TGTGCCAGCAGGGAGGCGCTGAACAGGGCAGGGGTCTACGAGCAGTTCTTC	CASREALNRAGVYEQFF
few	17	TRBV12-3/TRBV12-4	NA	TRBJ2-3	TGTGCCAGCAGTCCAGGAAGGGACCTCGGAGGTACAGATACGCAGTATTTT	CASSPGRDLGGTDTQYF
NA	11	TRBV20-1	NA	TRBJ2-3	TGCAGTGCTCCTTTGGGGGTTTCGCAGTATTTT	CSAPLGVSQYF
few	19	TRBV12-3/TRBV12-4	TRBD2	TRBJ2-3	TGTGCCAGCAGACCGGGACTAGCGGGAGCCGAGTCTTATGCAGATACGCAGTATTTT	CASRPGLAGAESYADTQYF
NA	14	TRBV29-1	NA	TRBJ2-6	TGCAGCGTTGATCTGGGGGCTGGGGCCAACGTCCTGACTTTC	CSVDLGAGANVLTF
NA	12	TRBV2	NA	TRBJ1-5	TGTGCCAGCAGTATGGGCAATCAGCCCCAGCATTTT	CASSMGNQPQHF
NA	15	TRBV7-3	TRBD2	TRBJ2-1	TGTGCCAGCAGCTTCACTAGCGGGAACGACAATGAGCAGTTCTTC	CASSFTSGNDNEQFF
NA	15	TRBV21-1	NA	TRBJ1-6	TGTGCCAGTAGACAGGGAATAGATTATAATTCACCCCTCCACTTT	CASRQGIDYNSPLHF
NA	14	TRBV14	NA	TRBJ2-5	TGTGCCAGCAGCCAAGACGGATATGGGGAGACCCAGTACTTC	CASSQDGYGETQYF
NA	14	TRBV20-1	NA	TRBJ2-3	TGCAGTGCTAGGGGGCAGGGCGACGCCGGGACGCAGTATTTT	CSARGQGDAGTQYF
few	16	TRBV9	TRBD2	TRBJ2-3	TGTGCCAGCAGCGTGATAGCGGGGGTTACCACAGATACGCAGTATTTT	CASSVIAGVTTDTQYF
many	14	TRBV7-2	TRBD2	TRBJ2-3	TGTGCCAGCAGCCGCGGGAGGGATTTAGATACGCAGTATTTT	CASSRGRDLDTQYF
NA	14	TRBV7-2	NA	TRBJ2-7	TGTGCCAGCAGCCCCGCGGGGTTCGCCTACGAGCAGTACTTC	CASSPAGFAYEQYF
NA	19	TRBV15	NA	TRBJ1-2	TGTGCCACCAGCAGTGTAAGAGTTAGGGTAGCAGACAGTAACTATGGCTACACCTTC	CATSSVRVRVADSNYGYTF
NA	14	TRBV6-4	NA	TRBJ1-2	TGTGCCAGCAGTGACTCGGGCAGGGGAAACGGCTACACCTTC	CASSDSGRGNGYTF
few	15	TRBV4-1	TRBD1	TRBJ2-2	TGCGCCAGCAGCCTAACAGGGGGCGAGCCCGGGGAGCTGTTTTTT	CASSLTGGEPGELFF
NA	14	TRBV20-1	TRBD2	TRBJ2-7	TGCAGTGCTAGGGGTAGCGGGAGATGGTACGAGCAGTACTTC	CSARGSGRWYEQYF
NA	16	TRBV11-2	TRBD2	TRBJ2-4	TGTGCCAGCAGCTTCGGCGGGCCTAGCGGGGCCAACATTCAGTACTTC	CASSFGGPSGANIQYF
NA	11	TRBV12-3/TRBV12-4	NA	TRBJ2-1	TGTGCCAGCAGTTTAAAACATGAGCAGTTCTTC	CASSLKHEQFF
NA	14	TRBV28	NA	TRBJ1-1	TGTGCCAGCAGTGTAGCCTCCCGTTTGGCTGAAGCTTTCTTT	CASSVASRLAEAFF
few	12	TRBV29-1	NA	TRBJ2-4	TGCAGCGTAAATTTAGCCAAAAACATTCAGTACTTC	CSVNLAKNIQYF
NA	14	TRBV7-2	TRBD2	TRBJ2-5	TGTACCAGCAGCTCGAGGACTAGCGGAGAGACCCAGTACTTC	CTSSSRTSGETQYF
NA	15	TRBV28	TRBD1	TRBJ2-5	TGTGCCAGCAGTACCCGGACAGGGGGCCAAGAGGCCCAGTACTTC	CASSTRTGGQEAQYF
many	17	TRBV12-3/TRBV12-4	TRBD1	TRBJ2-4	TGTGCCAGCAGTTTGGGGGCGATAGGGGGCGAGGGAAACATTCAGTACTTC	CASSLGAIGGEGNIQYF
once	16	TRBV11-2	TRBD1	TRBJ2-2	TGTGCCAGCAGCTCCCGACAGGGGTCGATAAGCGGGGAGCTGTTTTTT	CASSSRQGSISGELFF
few	13	TRBV29-1	NA	TRBJ2-7	TGCAGCGTTGAAGAGGGCAGCCCCTACGAGCAGTACTTC	CSVEEGSPYEQYF
few	13	TRBV29-1	TRBD2	TRBJ2-5	TGCAGCGTTAATAGCGGGGCACAAGAGACCCAGTACTTC	CSVNSGAQETQYF